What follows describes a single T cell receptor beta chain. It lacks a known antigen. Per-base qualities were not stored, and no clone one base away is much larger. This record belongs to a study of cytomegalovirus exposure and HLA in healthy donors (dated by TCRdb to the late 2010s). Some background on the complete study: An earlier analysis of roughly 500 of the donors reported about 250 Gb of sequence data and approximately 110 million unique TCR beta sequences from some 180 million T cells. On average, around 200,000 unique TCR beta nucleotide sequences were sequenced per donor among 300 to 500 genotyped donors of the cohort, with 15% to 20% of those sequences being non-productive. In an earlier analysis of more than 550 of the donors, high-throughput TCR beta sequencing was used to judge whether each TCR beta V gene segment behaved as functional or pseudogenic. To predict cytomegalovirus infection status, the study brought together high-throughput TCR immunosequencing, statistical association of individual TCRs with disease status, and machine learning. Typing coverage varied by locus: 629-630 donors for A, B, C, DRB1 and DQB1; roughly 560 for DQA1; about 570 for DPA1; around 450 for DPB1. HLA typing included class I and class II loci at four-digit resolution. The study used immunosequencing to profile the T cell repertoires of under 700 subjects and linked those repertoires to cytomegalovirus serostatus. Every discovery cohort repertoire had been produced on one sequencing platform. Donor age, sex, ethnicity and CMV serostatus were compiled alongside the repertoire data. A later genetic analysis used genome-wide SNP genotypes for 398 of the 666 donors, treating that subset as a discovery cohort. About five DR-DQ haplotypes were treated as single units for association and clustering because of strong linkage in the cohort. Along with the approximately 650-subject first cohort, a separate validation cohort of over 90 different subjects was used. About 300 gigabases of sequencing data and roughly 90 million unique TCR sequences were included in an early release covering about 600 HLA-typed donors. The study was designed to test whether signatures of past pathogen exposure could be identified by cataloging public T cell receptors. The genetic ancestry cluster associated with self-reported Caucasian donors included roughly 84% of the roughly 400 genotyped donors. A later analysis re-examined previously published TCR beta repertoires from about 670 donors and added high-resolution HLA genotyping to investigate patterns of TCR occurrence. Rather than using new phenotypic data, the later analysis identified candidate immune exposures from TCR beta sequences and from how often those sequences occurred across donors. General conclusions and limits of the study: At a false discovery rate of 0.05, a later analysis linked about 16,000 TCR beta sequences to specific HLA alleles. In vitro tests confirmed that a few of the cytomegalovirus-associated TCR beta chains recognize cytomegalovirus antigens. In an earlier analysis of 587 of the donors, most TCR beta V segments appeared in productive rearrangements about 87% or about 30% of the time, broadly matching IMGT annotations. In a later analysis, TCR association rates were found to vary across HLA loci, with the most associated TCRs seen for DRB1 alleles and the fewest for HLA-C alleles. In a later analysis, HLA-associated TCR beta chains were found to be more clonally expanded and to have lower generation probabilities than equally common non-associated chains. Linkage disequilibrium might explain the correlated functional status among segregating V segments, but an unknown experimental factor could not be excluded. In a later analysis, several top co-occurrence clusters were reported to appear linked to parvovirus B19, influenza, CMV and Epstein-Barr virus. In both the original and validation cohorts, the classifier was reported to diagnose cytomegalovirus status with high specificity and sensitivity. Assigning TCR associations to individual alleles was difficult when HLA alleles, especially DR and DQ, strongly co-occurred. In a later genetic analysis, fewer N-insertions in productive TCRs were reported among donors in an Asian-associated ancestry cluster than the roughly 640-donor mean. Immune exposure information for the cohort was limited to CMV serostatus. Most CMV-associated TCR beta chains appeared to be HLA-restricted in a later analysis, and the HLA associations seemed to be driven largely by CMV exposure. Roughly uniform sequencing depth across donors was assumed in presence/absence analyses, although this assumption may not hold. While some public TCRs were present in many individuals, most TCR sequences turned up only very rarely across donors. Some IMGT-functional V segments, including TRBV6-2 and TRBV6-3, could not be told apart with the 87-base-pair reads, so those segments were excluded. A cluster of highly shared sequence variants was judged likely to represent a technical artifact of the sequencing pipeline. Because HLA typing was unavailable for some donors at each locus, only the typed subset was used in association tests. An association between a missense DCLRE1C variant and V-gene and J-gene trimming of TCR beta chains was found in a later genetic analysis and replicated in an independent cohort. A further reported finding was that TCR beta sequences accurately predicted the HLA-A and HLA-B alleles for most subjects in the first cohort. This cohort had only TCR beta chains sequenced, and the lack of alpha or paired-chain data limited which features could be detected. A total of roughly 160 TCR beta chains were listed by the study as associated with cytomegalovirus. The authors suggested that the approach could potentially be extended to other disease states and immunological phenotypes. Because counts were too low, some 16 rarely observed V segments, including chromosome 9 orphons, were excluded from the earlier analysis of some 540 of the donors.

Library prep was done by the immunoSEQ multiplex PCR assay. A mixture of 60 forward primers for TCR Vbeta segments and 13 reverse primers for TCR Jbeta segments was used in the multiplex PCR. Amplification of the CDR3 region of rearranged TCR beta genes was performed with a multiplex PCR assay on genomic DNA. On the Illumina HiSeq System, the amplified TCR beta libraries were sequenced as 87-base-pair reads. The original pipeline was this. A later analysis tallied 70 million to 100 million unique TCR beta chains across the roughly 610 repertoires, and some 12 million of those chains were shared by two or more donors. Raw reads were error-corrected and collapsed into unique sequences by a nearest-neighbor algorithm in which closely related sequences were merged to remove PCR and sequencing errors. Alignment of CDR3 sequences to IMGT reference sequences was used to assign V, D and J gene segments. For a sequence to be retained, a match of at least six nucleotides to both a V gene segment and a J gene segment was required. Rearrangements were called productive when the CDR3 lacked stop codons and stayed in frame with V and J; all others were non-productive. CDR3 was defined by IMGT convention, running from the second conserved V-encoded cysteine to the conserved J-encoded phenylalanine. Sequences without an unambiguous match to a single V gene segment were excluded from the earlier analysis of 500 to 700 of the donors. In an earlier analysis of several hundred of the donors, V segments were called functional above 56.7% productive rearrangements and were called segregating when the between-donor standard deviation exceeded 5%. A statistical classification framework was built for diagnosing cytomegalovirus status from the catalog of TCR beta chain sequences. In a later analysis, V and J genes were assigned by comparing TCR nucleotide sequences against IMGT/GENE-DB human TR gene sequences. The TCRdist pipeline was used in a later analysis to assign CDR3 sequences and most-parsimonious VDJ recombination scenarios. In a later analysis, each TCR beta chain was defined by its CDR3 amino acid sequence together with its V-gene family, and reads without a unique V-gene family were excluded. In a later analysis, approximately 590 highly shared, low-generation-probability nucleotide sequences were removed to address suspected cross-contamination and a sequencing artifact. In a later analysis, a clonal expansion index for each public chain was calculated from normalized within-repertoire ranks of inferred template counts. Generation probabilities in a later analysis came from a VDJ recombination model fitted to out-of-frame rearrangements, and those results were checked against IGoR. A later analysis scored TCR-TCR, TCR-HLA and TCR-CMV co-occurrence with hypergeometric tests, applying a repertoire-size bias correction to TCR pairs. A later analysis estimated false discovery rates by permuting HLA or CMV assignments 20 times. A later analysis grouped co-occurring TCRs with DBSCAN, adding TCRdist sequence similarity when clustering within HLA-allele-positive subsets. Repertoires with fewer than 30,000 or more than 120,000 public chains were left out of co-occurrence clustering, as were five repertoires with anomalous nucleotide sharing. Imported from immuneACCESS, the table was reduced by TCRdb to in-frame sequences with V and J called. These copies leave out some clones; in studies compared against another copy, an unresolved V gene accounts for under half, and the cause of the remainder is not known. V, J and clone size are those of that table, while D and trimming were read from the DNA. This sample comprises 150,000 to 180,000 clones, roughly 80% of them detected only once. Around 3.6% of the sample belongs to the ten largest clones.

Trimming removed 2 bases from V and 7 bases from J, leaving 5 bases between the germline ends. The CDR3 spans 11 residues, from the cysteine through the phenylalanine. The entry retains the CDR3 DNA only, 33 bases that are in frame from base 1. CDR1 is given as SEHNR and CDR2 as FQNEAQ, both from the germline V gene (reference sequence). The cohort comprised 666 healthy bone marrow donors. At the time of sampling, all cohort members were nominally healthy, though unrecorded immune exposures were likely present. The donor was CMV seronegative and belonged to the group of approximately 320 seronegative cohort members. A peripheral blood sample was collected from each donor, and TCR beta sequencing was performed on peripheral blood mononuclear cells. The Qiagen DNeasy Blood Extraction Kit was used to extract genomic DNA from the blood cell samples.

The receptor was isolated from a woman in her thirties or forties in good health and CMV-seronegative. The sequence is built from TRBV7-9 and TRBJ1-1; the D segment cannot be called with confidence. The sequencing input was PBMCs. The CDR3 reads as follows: CASSLRGEAFF. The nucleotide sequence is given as TGTGCCAGCAGCTTACGAGGTGAAGCTTTCTTT.